These 22 T cell receptor beta chains came from one sample sequenced in a study of CD8 T cells in Susac syndrome. A quantity of about 0.5 to 1 ug RNA underwent reverse transcription using random hexamers. In TCRdb, the immunoSEQ multiplex PCR reads were re-called with MiXCR into one record per CDR3 protein. Of approximately 200,000 distinct CDR3 sequences listed, approximately 95% are singletons. Sequencing input: CD4+ T cells from PBMCs. The receptor set was obtained from a human donor with multiple sclerosis.

This chain connects TRBV10-3 to TRBJ2-3; 8 positions match TRBD2. Trimming took 3 bases from V and 0 from J; bases not matched to a gene: 11. Looked up from germline, CDR1 is ENHRY and CDR2 is SYGVKD. The CDR3 consists of 18 residues. CDR3 coding DNA: TGTGCCATCAGTGAACTGGCGGGGGGCAACGCTAGCACAGATACGCAGTATTTT. This sequence encodes CAISELAGGNASTDTQYF.

The chain employs TRBV24-1 and TRBJ2-1; the D is unclear. The germline CDR1 and CDR2 sequences are KGHDR and SFDVKD. This CDR3 region has 10 residues. The ends were cut back, 12 bases at V and 4 bases at J, with 6 bases in the middle. In nucleotides, the CDR3 is TGTGCCCCCCGATACAATGAGCAGTTCTTC. Translated: CAPRYNEQFF.

The chain employs TRBV20-1 and TRBJ2-1; D tentatively fits TRBD1 or TRBD2 (6 bases each). The germline V gene has CDR1 DFQATT and CDR2 SNEGSKA (reference sequence). V was shortened by 6 bases and J by 7 bases, with 25 bases between the two germline ends. The CDR3 loop spans 16 amino acids. This chain's CDR3 is CSASPPRGAFRNEQFF. The DNA of the CDR3 is TGCAGTGCCAGTCCACCTAGGGGGGCTTTTAGAAATGAGCAGTTCTTC.

The chain combines TRBV20-1 with TRBJ2-1; TRBD1 might be the D (6 bases). Per germline, CDR1 DFQATT and CDR2 SNEGSKA (reference sequence). CDR3 size: 15 residues. V was trimmed by 8 bases and J by 3 bases, leaving 20 bases between them. The DNA for the CDR3 is TGCAGTTCTATTTATCCGGGACATGACTACAATGAGCAGTTCTTC. Translation: CSSIYPGHDYNEQFF.

CDR3 nucleotide sequence: TGTGCCAGCAGTTACCTGCGGGGGGGCGGGGAGACCCAGTACTTC. Encoded protein: CASSYLRGGGETQYF. The V gene is TRBV6-5, the J gene TRBJ2-5, with 9 bases fitting TRBD2. V dropped 2 bases and J dropped 5; count of bases not matched to a gene: 6. The germline CDR1 and CDR2 sequences are MNHEY and SVGAGI. The CDR3 length is 15 residues.

This chain joins TRBV10-3 and TRBJ2-2, with 7 nucleotides matching TRBD1. There are 15 residues in the CDR3. CDR1 and CDR2 (germline): ENHRY, SYGVKD. V lost 6 bases to trimming and J lost 2 bases; unmatched junction nucleotides: 6. This chain's CDR3 is CAIRSGTANTGELFF. The CDR3 DNA sequence: TGTGCCATCAGATCCGGGACAGCCAACACCGGGGAGCTGTTTTTT.

V usage is TRBV6-5 and J usage is TRBJ1-5; 9 nucleotides align to TRBD1. The V segment lost 6 bases and the J segment 7 bases; nucleotides outside the gene matches: 7. Germline CDR1 is MNHEY and CDR2 is SVGAGI. CDR3 length: 14 residues. DNA for the CDR3: TGTGCCAGCAGGTCGGGGACAGGGAGCCAGCCCCAGCATTTT. Encoded protein: CASRSGTGSQPQHF.

The V and J genes are TRBV2 and TRBJ1-2; 9 nucleotides align to TRBD1. The V gene end was trimmed by 7 bases and the J gene end by 6 bases; junction bases not matched to a gene: 9. Germline assignment: CDR1 SNHLY and CDR2 FYNNEI. The CDR3 contains 14 residues. This CDR3 is CASNRRTGADGYTF. The CDR3 bases are TGTGCCAGCAACCGCCGGACAGGGGCCGATGGCTACACCTTC. The full variable domain, with the rest looked up from reference TRBV2 and TRBJ1-2, is EPEVTQTPSHQVTQMGQEVILRCVPISNHLYFYWYRQILGQKVEFLVSFYNNEISEKSEIFDDQFSVERPDGSNFTLKIRSTKLEDSAMYFCASNRRTGADGYTFGSGTRLTVV.

The chain joins TRBV29-1 to TRBJ1-2, with D possibly TRBD1 on 6 matching bases. This CDR3 is 12 amino acids long. V was cut by 5 bases and J by 4 bases, with 11 bases left in between. The V gene's germline CDR1 is SQVTM and CDR2 ANQGSEA. The CDR3 nucleotides read TGCAGCGTTTATGAGGGGGGCTATGGCTACACCTTC. It specifies CSVYEGGYGYTF.

This rearrangement joins TRBV6-6 to TRBJ1-5; D remains unclear. Germline V gives CDR1 MNHNY, CDR2 SVGAGI (reference sequence). This CDR3 is built from 14 residues. V lost 4 bases and J lost 8, with 15 bases in between. CDR3 coding DNA: TGTGCCAGCAGTTCGGATGTAACTGGGGAGCCCCAGCATTTT. The encoded protein is CASSSDVTGEPQHF.

Only one count was recorded for this clonotype. The chain has TRBV3-1 and TRBJ2-1, with D perhaps TRBD1 or TRBD2 (6 bases each). The CDR3 loop spans 13 amino acids. Trimming shortened V by 1 base and J by 7 bases, and 8 bases separated the two germline ends. Germline assignment: CDR1 LGHDT and CDR2 YNNKEL (reference sequence). CDR3 coding DNA: TGTGCCAGCAGCCAAGGGGGGGCGAATGAGCAGTTCTTC. Protein sequence: CASSQGGANEQFF.

V gene TRBV5-1 combines with J gene TRBJ2-3; TRBD2 agrees at 12 bases. The trim removed 4 bases at V and 6 bases at J, leaving 6 bases unmatched. The CDR3 covers 15 residues. CDR1 and CDR2 from the germline V gene are SGHRS and YFSETQ. The CDR3 region is CASSPPLAGGDTQYF. The CDR3 DNA sequence: TGCGCCAGCAGCCCACCACTAGCGGGGGGCGATACGCAGTATTTT.

Comments on this clonotype: An end of the junction differs from the germline gene, which may be a read error. The chain joins TRBV20-1 to TRBJ2-3, with TRBD2 matching 9 bases. In germline, CDR1 is DFQATT, CDR2 SNEGSKA (reference sequence). This CDR3 has 17 amino acids. CDR3 in amino acids: CSARLGGLAGPTYTQYF. DNA of the CDR3: TGCAGTGCTAGACTCGGAGGGCTAGCGGGGCCCACATATACGCAGTATTTT.

V usage is TRBV7-9 and J usage is TRBJ1-2; weak D call: TRBD1 (5 bases). Germline lookup yields CDR1 SEHNR and CDR2 FQNEAQ (reference sequence). The CDR3 length is 16 residues. Trimming left V 5 bases short and J 2 bases short, with 18 bases between. This chain's CDR3 is CASSPGGTAANYGYTF. CDR3 DNA sequence: TGTGCCAGCAGCCCCGGGGGGACTGCCGCAAACTATGGCTACACCTTC.

The chain carries TRBV25-1 and TRBJ2-5, with 9 positions matching TRBD1. J was trimmed by 6 bases and V by 5 bases; bases with no gene match: 7. This CDR3 region has 14 residues. Germline CDR1 MGHDK, CDR2 SYGVNS. CDR3 DNA: TGTGCCAGCAGTTATACAGGGGGCAGAAAGACCCAGTACTTC. It yields the protein CASSYTGGRKTQYF.

J is TRBJ2-7 and V is TRBV7-9; D not certain. The CDR3 runs to 12 residues. V was shortened by 5 bases and J by 1 base, with 6 bases between the two germline ends. CDR1 is SEHNR, CDR2 FQNEAQ, per germline (reference sequence). The CDR3 reads CASSAASYEQYV. The CDR3 DNA reads as TGTGCCAGCAGCGCAGCGTCCTACGAGCAGTACGTC.

This chain joins TRBV30 and TRBJ2-5; TRBD2 matches 9 bases. The germline CDR1 and CDR2 sequences are GTSNPN and SVGIG (reference sequence). The CDR3 has 14 residues. J was trimmed by 4 bases and V by 2 bases; bases with no gene match: 5. The DNA of the CDR3 is TGTGCCTGGAGTCAGGGACTAGCAGGAGAGACCCAGTACTTC. It encodes CAWSQGLAGETQYF.

The chain recombines TRBV4-2 with TRBJ2-7; no reliable D call. Germline V gives CDR1 LGHNA, CDR2 YNFKEQ. The V and J ends lost 0 bases and 0 bases respectively, with 15 bases between them. CDR3 size: 17 residues. This chain's CDR3 is CASSQESRQASSYEQYF. The CDR3 DNA sequence: TGTGCCAGCAGCCAAGAAAGCAGGCAGGCGTCCTCCTACGAGCAGTACTTC.

In its sample, this clonotype was seen once. The chain is built from TRBV7-8 and TRBJ1-2; TRBD1 agrees at 8 bases. CDR3 length equals 15 residues. V shed 4 bases and J 3 bases; nucleotides not matched to a gene: 7. The germline CDR1 and CDR2 sequences are SGHVS and FQNEAQ. The CDR3 loop reads CASSSTMDRDYGYTF. Written as DNA, the CDR3 is TGTGCCAGCAGCTCGACAATGGACAGGGACTATGGCTACACCTTC.

The gene calls are TRBV30 and TRBJ1-2, with D possibly being TRBD1 (6 bases). The V and J ends lost 3 bases and 6 bases respectively, with 11 bases between them. Per the germline V gene, CDR1 is GTSNPN and CDR2 is SVGIG (reference sequence). The CDR3 is 12 amino acids. CDR3 region: CAWSLGAHGYTF. In DNA form, the CDR3 reads TGTGCCTGGAGCTTGGGGGCGCATGGCTACACCTTC.

V usage is TRBV29-1 and J usage is TRBJ1-2; TRBD1 is a possible D gene (5 bases). The CDR3 is 13 amino acids. Germline V gene sequence: CDR1 SQVTM, CDR2 ANQGSEA. Trimming removed 6 bases from V and 5 bases from J, with 16 bases in between. CDR3 sequence: CSVGTGGLYGYTF. CDR3 nucleotides: TGCAGCGTGGGAACCGGGGGATTATATGGCTACACCTTC.

This rearrangement joins TRBV6-5 to TRBJ1-5; 8 bases agree with TRBD1. The V gene end was trimmed by 1 base and the J gene end by 2 bases; junction bases not matched to a gene: 10. The CDR3 is 18 residues long. Germline values: CDR1 MNHEY, CDR2 SVGAGI. For the CDR3, the DNA is TGTGCCAGCAGTTACTTGATACAGGGGGACGGTGGCAATCAGCCCCAGCATTTT. This encodes CASSYLIQGDGGNQPQHF.